The 10 T cell receptor beta chains below come from one sample, sequenced in a study of technical replicates of blood from a handful of donors. Measured with immunoSEQ multiplex PCR; TCRdb has only the in-frame clones, and not every one. The sample has nearly 70,000 clones; roughly 92% are singletons. What was sequenced was PBMCs. Receptors originate from a human donor in good health. Some clones in this sample may be carry-over from other donors' samples.

The CDR3 region has the DNA TGTGCCAGCAGGCACACTAGGAGAACAGATACGCAGTATTTT. It encodes CASRHTRRTDTQYF. The chain has TRBV6-5 and TRBJ2-3, with D tentatively TRBD2 (5 bases). This CDR3 comprises 14 residues. Trimming left V 6 bases short and J 3 bases short, with 13 bases between. Germline CDR1 and CDR2: MNHEY and SVGAGI.

This chain connects TRBV5-1 to TRBJ1-5, with unresolved D. V lost 0 bases and J 3 bases, leaving 4 bases between the germline ends. Germline CDR1 and CDR2: SGHRS and YFSETQ. The CDR3 has 13 residues. CDR3 protein: CASSLASNQPQHF. CDR3 in DNA: TGCGCCAGCAGCTTGGCCTCCAATCAGCCCCAGCATTTT.

The chain uses TRBV5-1 and TRBJ1-3; D perhaps matches TRBD1 (6 bases). V gave up 8 bases and J gave up 0 bases, with 15 bases separating them. This CDR3 is 15 amino acids long. Per germline, CDR1 SGHRS and CDR2 YFSETQ. This CDR3 is CASLGQYFSGNTIYF. The CDR3 nucleotides read TGCGCCAGTTTAGGACAGTACTTCTCTGGAAACACCATATATTTT.

The V and J genes are TRBV9 and TRBJ1-5; D is unresolved. The length of the CDR3 is 15 residues. The V and J ends lost 1 base and 6 bases respectively, with 14 bases between them. The germline V gene encodes CDR1 SGDLS and CDR2 YYNGEE. CDR3 residues: CASSVTAGDFQPQHF. DNA of the CDR3: TGTGCCAGCAGCGTAACGGCAGGTGATTTTCAGCCCCAGCATTTT.

The chain employs TRBV7-2 and TRBJ2-5; D not resolved. This CDR3 is built from 13 residues. From germline, CDR1 is SGHTA and CDR2 FQGNSA. Deletions cut 2 bases from V and 5 bases from J, with 9 bases between. The CDR3 coding sequence is TGTGCCAGCAGCTTAACGAGTTGGGAGACCCAGTACTTC. Translation gives CASSLTSWETQYF.

This clone has only one observation. The chain recombines TRBV7-8 with TRBJ1-5; D is unresolved. Germline CDR1 is SGHVS and CDR2 is FQNEAQ. V was clipped by 4 bases and J by 3 bases, with 10 bases between them. This CDR3 region has 14 residues. CDR3 sequence: CASSSRRDNQPQHF. CDR3 DNA sequence: TGTGCCAGCAGCTCACGACGGGACAATCAGCCCCAGCATTTT.

This clone was counted a few times. J is TRBJ1-2 and V is TRBV7-8; D remains ambiguous. This CDR3 spans 15 amino acids. Trimming stripped 4 bases from V and 5 bases from J, with 17 bases between. CDR1 is SGHVS, CDR2 FQNEAQ, per germline. Here the CDR3 reads CASSSFNPGLYGYTF. As DNA, the CDR3 is TGTGCCAGCAGCTCATTTAATCCTGGACTTTATGGCTACACCTTC. The full variable domain, completed using reference TRBV7-8 and TRBJ1-2, is GAGVSQSPRYKVAKRGQDVALRCDPISGHVSLFWYQQALGQGPEFLTYFQNEAQLDKSGLPSDRFFAERPEGSVSTLKIQRTQQEDSAVYLCASSSFNPGLYGYTFGSGTRLTVV.

The chain is built from TRBV23-1 and TRBJ1-1, with D perhaps matching TRBD1 (6 bases). TRBV23-1 is treated as an ORF (open reading frame) with a function not yet certain. V gave up 2 bases and J gave up 7 bases, with 11 bases separating them. The CDR3 has 13 amino acids. The CDR3 DNA reads as TGCGCCAGCAGTCAAGAGACAGGATGTGAAGCTTTCTTT. Protein sequence: CASSQETGCEAFF.

The chain recombines TRBV27 with TRBJ2-4, with D maybe TRBD2 (6 bases). Germline V gives CDR1 MNHEY, CDR2 SMNVEV (reference sequence). V lost 8 bases to trimming and J lost 1 base, with 18 bases between them. The CDR3 has 16 amino acids. The CDR3, as DNA: TGTGCCAGCCAGGATGGGGGGTCCGAGGCCAAAAACATTCAGTACTTC. Its translation: CASQDGGSEAKNIQYF.

This chain joins TRBV19 and TRBJ1-1; tentatively, D is TRBD1 (5 bases). Trimming shortened V by 9 bases and J by 1 base, and 9 bases separated the two germline ends. The CDR3 runs to 12 residues. CDR1 is LNHDA and CDR2 is SQIVND in the germline V gene (reference sequence). The CDR3 nucleotides read TGTGCCAGCGCTAGGGGGAACACTGAAGCTTTCTTT. As protein: CASARGNTEAFF.